This entry lists 5 T cell receptor beta chains sequenced from one sample in a study of CD4 T cells in relation to SARS-CoV-2 and coronaviruses (dated by TCRdb to the early 2020s). CD4+ T cells from unexposed donors were collected before the COVID-19 pandemic (2011-2018). The library was prepared using the immunoSEQ multiplex PCR assay. As stored in TCRdb, this immuneACCESS dataset retains in-frame rearrangements with V and J assigned. A fraction of the clones does not appear; measured against another copy, unresolved V genes explain less than half of the discrepancy, and the remainder lacks a known reason. The sample table contains 68,000 or so clones; only one count was recorded for just over 90% of them. The ten largest clones take up 0.2% to 0.25% of the sample. Sequencing input: naive CD4+ T cells from PBMCs. This specimen's cell subset or site label, per the study, means: naive CD4+ T cells isolated by negative enrichment. These receptor sequences come from a human donor in good health.

The V gene is TRBV6-6, the J gene TRBJ2-5; 10 positions agree with TRBD1. The CDR3 covers 16 residues. Germline trimming cut 5 bases from V and 2 bases from J; bases unmatched to any gene: 8. Germline CDR1 MNHNY, CDR2 SVGAGI (reference sequence). The CDR3 region is CASSATRDRGQETQYF. DNA for the CDR3: TGTGCCAGCAGTGCAACCCGGGACAGGGGACAAGAGACCCAGTACTTC.

The chain employs TRBV7-3 and TRBJ2-6; tentatively, D is TRBD1 or TRBD2 (5 bases each). From germline, CDR1 is SGHTA and CDR2 FQGTGA. Between the trimmed V and J ends, which lost 6 bases and 0 bases, there was a span of 18 bases. The CDR3 is made up of 18 amino acids. The DNA of the CDR3 is TGTGCCAGCAGTACAGGAGGCAGGGCCCTCTCTGGGGCCAACGTCCTGACTTTC. This encodes CASSTGGRALSGANVLTF.

The chain recombines TRBV29-1 with TRBJ2-1; 13 nucleotides line up with TRBD2. Unmatched junction bases numbered 9, after V lost 6 bases and J lost 1 base. The germline V gene encodes CDR1 SQVTM and CDR2 ANQGSEA. The CDR3 has 17 residues. Here the CDR3 DNA reads TGCAGCGTCGCTGGGACTAGCGGGGTCGATTCCTACAATGAGCAGTTCTTC. The encoded protein is CSVAGTSGVDSYNEQFF.

The chain uses TRBV30 and TRBJ2-7; 7 bases fit TRBD1. The V segment lost 5 bases and the J segment 7 bases; nucleotides outside the gene matches: 11. CDR3 size: 13 residues. CDR1 is GTSNPN and CDR2 is SVGIG in the germline V gene (reference sequence). DNA for the CDR3: TGTGCCTGGGGCACAGGGGTCTTTGGAGAGCAGTACTTC. This codes for CAWGTGVFGEQYF.

This clone was observed once. This chain links TRBV18 with TRBJ2-3; D possibly corresponds to TRBD2 (6 bases). The CDR3 runs to 17 residues. Germline V gene lookup returns CDR1 KGHSH and CDR2 LQKENI. V shed 3 bases and J shed 0 bases, with 16 bases lying between them. The CDR3 coding sequence is TGTGCCAGCTCACCCTCTCCCCGGGAGAGTAGCACAGATACGCAGTATTTT. This encodes CASSPSPRESSTDTQYF.